This T cell receptor beta chain was sequenced during a study of PD-1 blockade in classical Hodgkin lymphoma. The data were produced by immunoSEQ multiplex PCR, yet TCRdb's version contains in-frame clones alone and is incomplete. The data contain some 20,000 clones, 76% of them singletons. Time point in this sample: cycle 4 day 1 (C4D1), after 6 weeks of nivolumab. Brentuximab vedotin exposure varied among the patients, all of whom had relapsed after autologous stem cell transplantation. The V gene's germline CDR1 is MGHRA and CDR2 YSYEKL. The CDR3 has 17 amino acids. V was cut by 0 bases and J by 5 bases, with 18 bases left in between.

The receptor comes from a human donor with classical Hodgkin lymphoma. Sequences were derived from peripheral blood mononuclear cells (PBMCs), sampled before the fourth cycle of nivolumab. The chain carries TRBV4-1 and TRBJ2-3; D perhaps matches TRBD2 (5 bases). The CDR3 sequence: CASSQEPGGSLIDTQYF. The CDR3 nucleotides read TGCGCCAGCAGCCAAGAACCTGGTGGGAGTTTGATAGATACGCAGTATTTT.